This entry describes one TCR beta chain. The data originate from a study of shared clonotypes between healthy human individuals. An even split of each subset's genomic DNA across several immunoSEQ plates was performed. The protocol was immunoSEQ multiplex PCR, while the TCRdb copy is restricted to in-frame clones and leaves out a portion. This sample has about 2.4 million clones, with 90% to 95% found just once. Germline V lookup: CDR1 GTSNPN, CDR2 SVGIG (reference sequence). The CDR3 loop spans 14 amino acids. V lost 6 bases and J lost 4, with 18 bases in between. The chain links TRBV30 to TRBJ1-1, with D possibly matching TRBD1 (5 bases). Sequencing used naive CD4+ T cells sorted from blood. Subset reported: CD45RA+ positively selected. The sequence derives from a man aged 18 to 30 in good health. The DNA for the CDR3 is TGTGCCTGCCGGTGGGCAGGGAAGCCCACTGAAGCTTTCTTT. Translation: CACRWAGKPTEAFF.